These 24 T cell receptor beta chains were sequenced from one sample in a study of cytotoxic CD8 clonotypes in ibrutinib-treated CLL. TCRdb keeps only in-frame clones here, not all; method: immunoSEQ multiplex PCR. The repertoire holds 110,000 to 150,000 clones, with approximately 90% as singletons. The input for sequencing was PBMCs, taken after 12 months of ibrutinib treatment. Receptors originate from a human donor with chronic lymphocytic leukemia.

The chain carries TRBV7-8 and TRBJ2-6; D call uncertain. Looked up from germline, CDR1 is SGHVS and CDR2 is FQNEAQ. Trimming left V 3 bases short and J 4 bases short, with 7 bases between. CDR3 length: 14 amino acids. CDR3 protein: CASSFYTGANVLTF. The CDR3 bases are TGTGCCAGCAGCTTCTATACAGGGGCCAACGTCCTGACTTTC. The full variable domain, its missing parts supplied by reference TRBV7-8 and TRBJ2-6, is GAGVSQSPRYKVAKRGQDVALRCDPISGHVSLFWYQQALGQGPEFLTYFQNEAQLDKSGLPSDRFFAERPEGSVSTLKIQRTQQEDSAVYLCASSFYTGANVLTFGAGSRLTVL.

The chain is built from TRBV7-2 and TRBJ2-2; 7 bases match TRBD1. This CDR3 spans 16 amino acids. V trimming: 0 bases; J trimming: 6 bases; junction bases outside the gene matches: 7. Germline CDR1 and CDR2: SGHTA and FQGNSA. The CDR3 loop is CASSLALGQPAGELFF. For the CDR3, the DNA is TGTGCCAGCAGCTTAGCGCTGGGACAGCCGGCCGGGGAGCTGTTTTTT.

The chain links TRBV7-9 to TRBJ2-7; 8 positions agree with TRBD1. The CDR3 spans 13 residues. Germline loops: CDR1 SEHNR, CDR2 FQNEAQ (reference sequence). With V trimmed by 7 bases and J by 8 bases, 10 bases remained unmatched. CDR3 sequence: CASTGDWTGQQYF. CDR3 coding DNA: TGTGCCAGCACCGGAGACTGGACAGGGCAGCAGTACTTC. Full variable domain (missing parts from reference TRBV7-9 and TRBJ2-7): DTGVSQNPRHKITKRGQNVTFRCDPISEHNRLYWYRQTLGQGPEFLTYFQNEAQLEKSRLLSDRFSAERPKGSFSTLEIQRTEQGDSAMYLCASTGDWTGQQYFGPGTRLTVT.

The CDR3: CASSFGTVSGNTIYF. Here the CDR3 DNA reads TGTGCCAGCAGCTTTGGGACAGTCTCTGGAAACACCATATATTTT. This rearrangement joins TRBV5-4 to TRBJ1-3; TRBD1 matches 7 bases. CDR3 size: 15 residues. Germline trimming cut 2 bases from V and 0 bases from J; bases unmatched to any gene: 2. CDR1 is SGHNT, CDR2 YYREEE, per germline (reference sequence).

CDR3 nucleotides: TGTGCCAGCAGTTTACCCGAAAACACCATATATTTT. It translates to CASSLPENTIYF. The chain uses TRBV28 and TRBJ1-3, with D unresolved. The CDR3 is made up of 12 amino acids. Trimming shortened V by 2 bases and J by 6 bases, and 5 bases separated the two germline ends. CDR1 is MDHEN and CDR2 is SYDVKM in the germline V gene.

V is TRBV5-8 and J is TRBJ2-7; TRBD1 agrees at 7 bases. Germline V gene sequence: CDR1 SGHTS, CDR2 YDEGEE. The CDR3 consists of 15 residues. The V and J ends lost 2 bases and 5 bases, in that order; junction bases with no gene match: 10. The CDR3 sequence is CASSLATGDIHEQYF. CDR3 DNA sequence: TGTGCCAGCAGCTTAGCAACAGGGGACATCCACGAGCAGTACTTC.

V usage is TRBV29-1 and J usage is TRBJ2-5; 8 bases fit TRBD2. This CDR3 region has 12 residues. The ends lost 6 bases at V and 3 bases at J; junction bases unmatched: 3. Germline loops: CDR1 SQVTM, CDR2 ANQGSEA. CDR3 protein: CSVVLAEETQYF. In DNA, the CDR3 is TGCAGCGTCGTACTAGCGGAAGAGACCCAGTACTTC. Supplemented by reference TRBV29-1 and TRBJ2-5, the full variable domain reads SAVISQKPSRDICQRGTSLTIQCQVDSQVTMMFWYRQQPGQSLTLIATANQGSEATYESGFVIDKFPISRPNLTFSTLTVSNMSPEDSSIYLCSVVLAEETQYFGPGTRLLVL.

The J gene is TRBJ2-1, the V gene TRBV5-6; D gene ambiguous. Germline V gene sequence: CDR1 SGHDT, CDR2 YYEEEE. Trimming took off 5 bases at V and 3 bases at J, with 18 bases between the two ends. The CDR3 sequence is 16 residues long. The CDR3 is CASSRNSKRNYNEQFF. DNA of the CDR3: TGTGCCAGCAGTCGGAACTCCAAACGGAACTACAATGAGCAGTTCTTC.

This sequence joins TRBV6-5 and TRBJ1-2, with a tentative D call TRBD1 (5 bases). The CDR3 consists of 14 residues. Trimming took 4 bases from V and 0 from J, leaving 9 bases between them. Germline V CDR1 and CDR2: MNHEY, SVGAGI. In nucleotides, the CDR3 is TGTGCCAGCAGTTTGGACAAAACTAACTATGGCTACACCTTC. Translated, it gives CASSLDKTNYGYTF.

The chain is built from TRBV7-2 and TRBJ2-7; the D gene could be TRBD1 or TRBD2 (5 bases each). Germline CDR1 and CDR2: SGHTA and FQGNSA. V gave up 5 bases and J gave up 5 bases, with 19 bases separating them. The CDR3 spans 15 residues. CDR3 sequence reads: CASSPRGRVRDEQYF. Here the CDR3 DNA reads TGTGCCAGCAGCCCCCGGGGCCGTGTAAGGGACGAGCAGTACTTC. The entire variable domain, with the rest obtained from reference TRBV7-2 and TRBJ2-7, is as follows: GAGVSQSPSNKVTEKGKDVELRCDPISGHTALYWYRQSLGQGLEFLIYFQGNSAPDKSGLPSDRFSAERTGGSVSTLTIQRTQQEDSAVYLCASSPRGRVRDEQYFGPGTRLTVT.

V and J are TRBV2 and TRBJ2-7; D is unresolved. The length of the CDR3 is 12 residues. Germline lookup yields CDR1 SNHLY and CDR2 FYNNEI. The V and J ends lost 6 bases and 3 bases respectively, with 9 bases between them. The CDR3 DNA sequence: TGTGCCAGCAGCGGACGCCGCTACGAGCAGTACTTC. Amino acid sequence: CASSGRRYEQYF.

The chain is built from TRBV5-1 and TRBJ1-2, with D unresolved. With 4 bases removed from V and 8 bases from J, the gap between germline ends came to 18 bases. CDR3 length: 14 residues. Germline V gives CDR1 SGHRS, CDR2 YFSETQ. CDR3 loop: CASSLVGPTGGYTF. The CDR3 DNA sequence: TGCGCCAGCAGCCTCGTTGGACCCACGGGAGGCTACACCTTC. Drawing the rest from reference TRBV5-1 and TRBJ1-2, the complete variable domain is KAGVTQTPRYLIKTRGQQVTLSCSPISGHRSVSWYQQTPGQGLQFLFEYFSETQRNKGNFPGRFSGRQFSNSRSEMNVSTLELGDSALYLCASSLVGPTGGYTFGSGTRLTVV.

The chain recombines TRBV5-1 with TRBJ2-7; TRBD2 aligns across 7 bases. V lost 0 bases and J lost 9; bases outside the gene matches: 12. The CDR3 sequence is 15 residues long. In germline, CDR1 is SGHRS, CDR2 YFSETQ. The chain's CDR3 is CASSLAGGKGHGQYF. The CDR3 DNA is TGCGCCAGCAGCTTGGCCGGGGGGAAAGGGCACGGGCAGTACTTC.

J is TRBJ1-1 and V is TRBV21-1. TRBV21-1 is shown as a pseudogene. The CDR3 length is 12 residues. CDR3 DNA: TGTGCCAGCAGCAGGGGAGACACTGAAGCTTTCTTT. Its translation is CASSRGDTEAFF.

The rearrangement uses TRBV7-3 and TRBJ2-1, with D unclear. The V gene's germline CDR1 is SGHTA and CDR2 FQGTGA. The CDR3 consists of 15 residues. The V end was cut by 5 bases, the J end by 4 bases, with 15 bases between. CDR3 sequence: CASSLAPMKYNEQFF. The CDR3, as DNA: TGTGCCAGCAGCCTTGCCCCTATGAAGTACAATGAGCAGTTCTTC.

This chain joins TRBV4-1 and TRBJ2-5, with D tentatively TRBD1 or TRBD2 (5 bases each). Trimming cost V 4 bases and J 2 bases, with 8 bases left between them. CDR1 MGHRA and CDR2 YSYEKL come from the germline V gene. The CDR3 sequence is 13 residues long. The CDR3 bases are TGCGCCAGCAGCCGAGGGGTTCAAGAGACCCAGTACTTC. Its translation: CASSRGVQETQYF.

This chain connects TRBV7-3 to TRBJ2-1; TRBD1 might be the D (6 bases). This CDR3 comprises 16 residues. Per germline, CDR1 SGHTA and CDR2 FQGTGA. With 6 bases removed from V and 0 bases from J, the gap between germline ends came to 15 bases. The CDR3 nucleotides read TGTGCCAGCAGTCCCAGGGGCCCGAGCTCCTACAATGAGCAGTTCTTC. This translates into CASSPRGPSSYNEQFF.

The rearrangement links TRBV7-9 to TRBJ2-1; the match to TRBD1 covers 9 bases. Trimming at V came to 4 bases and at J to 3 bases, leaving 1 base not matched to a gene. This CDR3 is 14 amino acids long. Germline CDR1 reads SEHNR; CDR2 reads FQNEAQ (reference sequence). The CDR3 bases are TGTGCCAGCAGCTCGGGACAGGGCTACAATGAGCAGTTCTTC. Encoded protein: CASSSGQGYNEQFF.

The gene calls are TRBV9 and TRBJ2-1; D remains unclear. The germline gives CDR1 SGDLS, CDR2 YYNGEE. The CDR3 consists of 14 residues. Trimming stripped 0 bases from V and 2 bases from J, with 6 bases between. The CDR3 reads CASSVGAAYNEQFF. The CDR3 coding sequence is TGTGCCAGCAGCGTAGGTGCAGCCTACAATGAGCAGTTCTTC. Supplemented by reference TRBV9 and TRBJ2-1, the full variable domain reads DSGVTQTPKHLITATGQRVTLRCSPRSGDLSVYWYQQSLDQGLQFLIQYYNGEERAKGNILERFSAQQFPDLHSELNLSSLELGDSALYFCASSVGAAYNEQFFGPGTRLTVL.

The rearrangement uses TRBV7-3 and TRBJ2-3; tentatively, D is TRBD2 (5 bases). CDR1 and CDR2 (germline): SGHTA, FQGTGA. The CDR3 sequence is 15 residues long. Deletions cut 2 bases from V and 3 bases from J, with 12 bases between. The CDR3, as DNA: TGTGCCAGCAGCTTATATTCGGGAAGAACAGATACGCAGTATTTT. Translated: CASSLYSGRTDTQYF.

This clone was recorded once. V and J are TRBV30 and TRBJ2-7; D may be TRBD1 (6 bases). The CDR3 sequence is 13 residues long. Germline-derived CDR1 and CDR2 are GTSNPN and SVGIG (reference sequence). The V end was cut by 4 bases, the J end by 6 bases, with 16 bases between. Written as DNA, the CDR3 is TGTGCCTGGACATATGGGGGCTTGTCCGAGCAGTACTTC. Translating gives CAWTYGGLSEQYF.

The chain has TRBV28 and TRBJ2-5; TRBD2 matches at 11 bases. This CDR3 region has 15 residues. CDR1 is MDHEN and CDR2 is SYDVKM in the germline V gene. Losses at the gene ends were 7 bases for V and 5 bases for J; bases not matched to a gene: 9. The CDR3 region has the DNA TGTGCCAGCACCCGGGTAGCGGGAGGGCCCGAGACCCAGTACTTC. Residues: CASTRVAGGPETQYF.

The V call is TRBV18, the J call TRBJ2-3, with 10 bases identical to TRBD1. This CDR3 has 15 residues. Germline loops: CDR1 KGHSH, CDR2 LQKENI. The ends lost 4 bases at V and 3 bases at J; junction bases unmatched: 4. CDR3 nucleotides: TGTGCCAGCTCACGTGGACAGGGGGGGACAGATACGCAGTATTTT. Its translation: CASSRGQGGTDTQYF.

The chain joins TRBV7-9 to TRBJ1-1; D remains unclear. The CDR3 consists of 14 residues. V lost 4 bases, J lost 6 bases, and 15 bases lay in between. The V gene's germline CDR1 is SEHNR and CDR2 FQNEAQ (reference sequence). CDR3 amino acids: CASSSTAGKPEAFF. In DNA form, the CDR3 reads TGTGCCAGCAGCTCCACGGCTGGGAAACCTGAAGCTTTCTTT.